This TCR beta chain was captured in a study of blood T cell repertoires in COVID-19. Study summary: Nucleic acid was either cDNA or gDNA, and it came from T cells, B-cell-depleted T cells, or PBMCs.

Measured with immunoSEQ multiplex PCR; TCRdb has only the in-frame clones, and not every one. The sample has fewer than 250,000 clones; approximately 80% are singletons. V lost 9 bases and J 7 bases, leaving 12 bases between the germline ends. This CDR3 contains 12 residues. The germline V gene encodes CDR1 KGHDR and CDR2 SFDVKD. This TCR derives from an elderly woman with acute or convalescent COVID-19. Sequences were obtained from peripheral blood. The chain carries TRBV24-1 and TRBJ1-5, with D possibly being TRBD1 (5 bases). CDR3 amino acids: CATGTGGQPQHF. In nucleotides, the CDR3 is TGTGCCACCGGAACAGGTGGCCAGCCCCAGCATTTT.